Listed here are 28 T cell receptor beta chains from one sample, sequenced in a study of blood T cell repertoires in COVID-19. Sequencing was performed with immunoSEQ multiplex PCR; in TCRdb, only in-frame clones are kept and a portion is missing. This table has hundreds of thousands of clones, approximately 85% appearing once. The specimen was PBMCs or T cells enriched from blood (not recorded which). These receptors originate from a man aged 30 to 45 who had recovered from COVID-19.

The rearrangement joins TRBV30 to TRBJ2-5; D not certain. The CDR3 covers 13 residues. V was shortened by 0 bases and J by 4 bases, with 9 bases between the two germline ends. CDR1 and CDR2 (germline): GTSNPN, SVGIG (reference sequence). CDR3 protein: CAWSVRSLETQYF. In DNA, the CDR3 is TGTGCCTGGAGTGTAAGGAGTCTAGAGACCCAGTACTTC.

The CDR3 loop reads CASSLLGTGESGYTF. CDR3 nucleotide sequence: TGTGCCAGCAGTTTGTTGGGGACAGGGGAAAGCGGCTACACCTTC. This chain connects TRBV27 to TRBJ1-2; 10 bases are shared with TRBD1. V shed 3 bases, J shed 8 bases, and the junction held 9 bases outside the gene matches. The CDR3 length is 15 residues. From germline, CDR1 is MNHEY and CDR2 SMNVEV (reference sequence).

V usage is TRBV11-2 and J usage is TRBJ1-2; possible D gene TRBD1, 6 bases. The CDR3 consists of 15 residues. V was cut by 0 bases and J by 5 bases, with 13 bases left in between. Germline values: CDR1 SGHAT, CDR2 FQNNGV. CDR3 DNA: TGTGCCAGCAGCTTAGAGCGGGGGGCGAGGTATGGCTACACCTTC. Translated, it gives CASSLERGARYGYTF.

V usage is TRBV2 and J usage is TRBJ2-2, with no clear D. The ends were cut back, 7 bases at V and 5 bases at J, with 8 bases in the middle. This CDR3 has 12 amino acids. CDR1 is SNHLY, CDR2 FYNNEI, per germline. The CDR3 sequence is CASMRETGELFF. In nucleotides, the CDR3 is TGTGCCAGCATGAGAGAAACCGGGGAGCTGTTTTTT.

With regard to this clone: Other nucleotide sequences from this sample produce the same CDR3. The gene calls are TRBV10-3 and TRBJ1-1; 8 bases line up with TRBD1. The V gene end was trimmed by 6 bases and the J gene end by 3 bases; junction bases not matched to a gene: 3. The CDR3 sequence is 13 residues long. Germline loops: CDR1 ENHRY, CDR2 SYGVKD. The CDR3: CAISDRGDTEAFF. The CDR3 nucleotides read TGTGCCATCAGCGACAGGGGAGACACTGAAGCTTTCTTT.

The chain joins TRBV7-8 to TRBJ2-2; possibly TRBD1 for D (5 bases). The V gene lost 1 base and the J gene lost 2 bases, with 17 bases spanning the gap. The CDR3 is 18 amino acids. The germline V gene encodes CDR1 SGHVS and CDR2 FQNEAQ. The CDR3 DNA reads as TGTGCCAGCAGCTTAGTGTCGGCCTGGCAGGGAAACACCGGGGAGCTGTTTTTT. Translation gives CASSLVSAWQGNTGELFF.

V gene TRBV7-3 combines with J gene TRBJ2-2; the D gene is possibly TRBD1 (5 bases). V shed 3 bases and J shed 2 bases, with 10 bases lying between them. CDR1 is SGHTA and CDR2 is FQGTGA in the germline V gene. This CDR3 has 15 amino acids. The CDR3 loop reads CASSFQGLNTGELFF. In nucleotides, the CDR3 is TGTGCCAGCAGCTTCCAGGGCCTTAACACCGGGGAGCTGTTTTTT.

The chain employs TRBV11-2 and TRBJ2-7, with D maybe TRBD1 (6 bases). Trimming removed 3 bases from V and 5 bases from J, with 17 bases in between. The CDR3 is 15 residues long. The V gene's germline CDR1 is SGHAT and CDR2 FQNNGV. In DNA form, the CDR3 reads TGTGCCAGCAGCTTGAGGGGGATGTACCCCGACGAGCAGTACTTC. It translates to CASSLRGMYPDEQYF.

This clone was counted once. This sequence joins TRBV28 and TRBJ1-1; D unclear. Between the trimmed V and J ends, which lost 8 bases and 0 bases, there was a span of 13 bases. There are 14 residues in the CDR3. Germline values: CDR1 MDHEN, CDR2 SYDVKM. The CDR3 region is CASGAANLNTEAFF. The CDR3 DNA is TGTGCCAGCGGCGCGGCCAACCTGAACACTGAAGCTTTCTTT.

The CDR3 loop reads CASAQAGDRGYEQYF. For the CDR3, the DNA is TGTGCCAGCGCTCAGGCAGGGGACAGGGGCTACGAGCAGTACTTC. This chain connects TRBV27 to TRBJ2-7, with TRBD1 identical over 10 bases. The J segment lost 3 bases and the V segment lost 8 bases, leaving 10 bases of the junction unmatched. CDR1 is MNHEY and CDR2 is SMNVEV in the germline V gene (reference sequence). This CDR3 is built from 15 residues.

Concerning this clone itself: Other DNA sequences in this sample translate to the same CDR3. The rearrangement uses TRBV18 and TRBJ2-7; a possible D gene is TRBD2 (6 bases). V shed 3 bases and J shed 3 bases, with 9 bases lying between them. The CDR3 has 13 amino acids. CDR1 and CDR2 (germline): KGHSH, LQKENI. The chain's CDR3 is CASSPPGSYEQYF. The DNA of the CDR3 is TGTGCCAGCTCACCGCCCGGGAGCTACGAGCAGTACTTC.

The CDR3 DNA reads TGCGCCACGGGGACAGGGGCGCAAGAGACCCAGTACTTC. Encoded protein: CATGTGAQETQYF. This chain uses TRBV5-1 with TRBJ2-5; 10 nucleotides match TRBD1. Germline V gene lookup returns CDR1 SGHRS and CDR2 YFSETQ. This CDR3 spans 13 amino acids. Trimming removed 9 bases from V and 2 bases from J; junction bases left unmatched: 4.

V is TRBV19 and J is TRBJ1-1; no reliable D call. Germline-derived CDR1 and CDR2 are LNHDA and SQIVND (reference sequence). The V gene lost 5 bases and the J gene lost 0 bases, with 7 bases spanning the gap. The length of the CDR3 is 13 residues. The CDR3 nucleotides are TGTGCCAGTAGTCGAGGTATGAACACTGAAGCTTTCTTT. Translation gives CASSRGMNTEAFF.

The rearrangement joins TRBV5-4 to TRBJ1-2; 7 bases fit TRBD1. V gave up 0 bases and J gave up 3 bases; unmatched junction bases: 2. Germline CDR1 is SGHNT and CDR2 is YYREEE (reference sequence). The CDR3 spans 14 residues. In DNA form, the CDR3 reads TGTGCCAGCAGCTTGGCTCAGGGGGACTATGGCTACACCTTC. Translating it yields CASSLAQGDYGYTF.

Concerning this clone: The same CDR3 can be traced to other DNA sequences in this sample. The chain carries TRBV2 and TRBJ1-1; 7 nucleotides align to TRBD1. Losses at the gene ends were 6 bases for V and 0 bases for J; bases not matched to a gene: 1. The CDR3 contains 13 residues. Germline loops: CDR1 SNHLY, CDR2 FYNNEI. The CDR3 bases are TGTGCCAGCAGGACAGGGCTGAACACTGAAGCTTTCTTT. This translates into CASRTGLNTEAFF. The full variable domain, its missing parts supplied by reference TRBV2 and TRBJ1-1, is EPEVTQTPSHQVTQMGQEVILRCVPISNHLYFYWYRQILGQKVEFLVSFYNNEISEKSEIFDDQFSVERPDGSNFTLKIRSTKLEDSAMYFCASRTGLNTEAFFGQGTRLTVV.

The CDR3 DNA follows: TGTGCCAGCAGTCTCACCGTGGGGGGATCAACTGAAGCTTTCTTT. Translating it yields CASSLTVGGSTEAFF. The chain links TRBV6-4 to TRBJ1-1, with a weak D call TRBD1 (5 bases). Germline V gene data show CDR1 as MRHNA and CDR2 as SNTAGT. The CDR3 loop spans 15 amino acids. V shed 5 bases and J shed 5 bases, with 18 bases lying between them.

This clone was counted a single time. Other nucleotide sequences in the sample specify the same CDR3. J is TRBJ1-1 and V is TRBV12-3 or TRBV12-4; D unresolved. The CDR3 contains 10 residues. The V end lost 6 bases, the J end lost 5 bases, and 4 bases lay between the germline ends. CDR3 sequence reads: CASSQTEAFF. The CDR3 DNA sequence: TGTGCCAGCAGCCAAACTGAAGCTTTCTTT.

This chain uses TRBV2 with TRBJ1-2; D gene uncertain. Germline V gene sequence: CDR1 SNHLY, CDR2 FYNNEI. The CDR3 has 13 residues. Trimming removed 2 bases at V and 4 bases at J, with 8 bases between. For the CDR3, the DNA is TGTGCCAGCAGTGAACAGAGGAGCTATGGCTACACCTTC. Encoded protein: CASSEQRSYGYTF.

The chain uses TRBV5-1 and TRBJ1-3, with D possibly matching TRBD1 (6 bases). This CDR3 spans 15 amino acids. Per germline, CDR1 SGHRS and CDR2 YFSETQ. V was shortened by 5 bases and J by 0 bases, with 12 bases between the two germline ends. This chain's CDR3 is CASRQTGLSGNTIYF. The CDR3 DNA reads TGCGCCAGCAGACAAACAGGGCTCTCTGGAAACACCATATATTTT.

V is TRBV9 and J is TRBJ2-7; 8 nucleotides agree with TRBD1. This CDR3 is 14 amino acids long. In germline, CDR1 is SGDLS, CDR2 YYNGEE. With 1 base clipped from V and 6 bases from J, the junction kept 6 bases outside the gene matches. CDR3 coding DNA: TGTGCCAGCAGCGTAAGACAGGGGACTGGCGAGCAGTACTTC. This codes for CASSVRQGTGEQYF.

This clone was detected many times. The gene calls are TRBV6-4 and TRBJ2-2, with 9 positions matching TRBD2. Looked up from germline, CDR1 is MRHNA and CDR2 is SNTAGT. J was trimmed by 6 bases and V by 0 bases; bases with no gene match: 5. CDR3 length: 16 amino acids. This CDR3 is CASSDSGGGGAGELFF. Here the CDR3 DNA reads TGTGCCAGCAGTGACTCCGGCGGGGGGGGCGCCGGGGAGCTGTTTTTT.

The V gene is TRBV9, the J gene TRBJ2-1; D perhaps matches TRBD2 (6 bases). Per the germline V gene, CDR1 is SGDLS and CDR2 is YYNGEE. V was trimmed by 4 bases and J by 2 bases, leaving 13 bases between them. The CDR3 covers 15 residues. CDR3 sequence: CASSPKRTTYNEQFF. The CDR3 DNA follows: TGTGCCAGCAGCCCGAAAAGGACTACCTACAATGAGCAGTTCTTC. Full variable domain (remainder filled in from reference TRBV9 and TRBJ2-1): DSGVTQTPKHLITATGQRVTLRCSPRSGDLSVYWYQQSLDQGLQFLIQYYNGEERAKGNILERFSAQQFPDLHSELNLSSLELGDSALYFCASSPKRTTYNEQFFGPGTRLTVL.

The rearrangement links TRBV2 to TRBJ1-1; TRBD1 might be the D (5 bases). Germline lookup yields CDR1 SNHLY and CDR2 FYNNEI. This CDR3 has 15 residues. V was pared by 2 bases and J by 5 bases, with 15 bases between. The CDR3 here is CASSENQGLGTEAFF. CDR3 sequence (DNA): TGTGCCAGCAGTGAAAATCAGGGTTTAGGGACTGAAGCTTTCTTT.

This chain uses TRBV5-6 with TRBJ2-2; 7 bases are a match to TRBD1. Germline loops: CDR1 SGHDT, CDR2 YYEEEE. This CDR3 spans 13 amino acids. Trimming at V came to 4 bases and at J to 6 bases, leaving 3 bases not matched to a gene. CDR3 bases: TGTGCCAGCAGCCAAGGGGGCCCCGGGGAGCTGTTTTTT. Protein: CASSQGGPGELFF.

The rearrangement links TRBV27 to TRBJ1-1, with D perhaps TRBD1 (6 bases). CDR3 length: 15 amino acids. The germline gives CDR1 MNHEY, CDR2 SMNVEV (reference sequence). Deletions cut 0 bases from V and 3 bases from J, with 11 bases between. CDR3 nucleotide sequence: TGTGCCAGCAGTTTATCGTCTGGGGGCGACACTGAAGCTTTCTTT. It is translated as CASSLSSGGDTEAFF.

This chain connects TRBV30 to TRBJ1-6; tentative D call: TRBD1 (6 bases). This CDR3 region has 15 residues. Between the trimmed V and J ends, which lost 1 base and 8 bases, there was a span of 15 bases. CDR1 is GTSNPN and CDR2 is SVGIG in the germline V gene (reference sequence). CDR3 amino acids: CAWSGEGHRDSPLHF. CDR3 DNA sequence: TGTGCCTGGAGTGGGGAGGGACATAGGGATTCACCCCTCCACTTT.

The CDR3: CASSEQGSGATEAFF. CDR3 coding DNA: TGTGCCAGCAGTGAGCAGGGATCAGGGGCCACTGAAGCTTTCTTT. V is TRBV6-4 and J is TRBJ1-1, with a possible D match to TRBD1 (6 bases). Germline loops: CDR1 MRHNA, CDR2 SNTAGT. This CDR3 has 15 residues. V was clipped by 3 bases and J by 4 bases, with 15 bases between them.

This chain uses TRBV7-3 with TRBJ2-5; weak D call: TRBD1 (7 bases). Germline-derived CDR1 and CDR2 are SGHTA and FQGTGA. CDR3 size: 15 residues. Trimming cost V 2 bases and J 4 bases, with 14 bases left between them. The CDR3 DNA reads as TGTGCCAGCAGCTTAGGTGGCAGGGGGGTAGAGACCCAGTACTTC. Amino acids: CASSLGGRGVETQYF.